This T cell receptor beta chain was captured in a study of a mutant IDH1 vaccine in newly diagnosed glioma (dated by TCRdb to the early 2020s). With regard to the full study: Patients were given eight vaccinations, in weeks 1, 3, 5, 7, 11, 15, 19 and 23, which matched visits V03 through V10. Peripheral blood was collected at six visits: V03 (baseline), V05, V07, V10, V12 and V13. The 32 treated patients were approximately 60% male and roughly 38% female, with a mean age of approximately 40 years. In the chemotherapy-containing groups, vaccination started alongside temozolomide cycles, whereas in patients who had radiotherapy alone it started 4-6 weeks after radiotherapy. Longitudinal TCRB deep sequencing was performed for roughly 27 treated patients wherever samples were available for exploratory analyses. Prior to enrollment, patients had been given standard therapy consisting of radiotherapy alone, temozolomide alone, or radiochemotherapy with temozolomide, with the combination given to most patients.

Paper-wide results and their limitations: Vaccine-induced immune responses across multiple MHC alleles were detected in 80% to 95% of patients. The authors stated that sample limitations prevented analyses of patient blood samples from being reproduced. Availability determined which PBMC samples were chosen for TCRB deep sequencing. No apparent relationship was observed between pseudoprogression and alterations in the top peripheral T cell clonotypes detected by TCRB sequencing.

The germline V gene supplies CDR1 SGHRS and CDR2 YFSETQ. V is pared back by 4 bases and J by 0 bases, with 11 bases lying between the germline termini. The CDR3 contains 15 residues, cysteine and phenylalanine counted. The CDR3 DNA has 45 bases and is translated from base 1. With regard to this clone: The specificity of this receptor is unknown. The record has no base qualities; no much larger clone is one base away.

Libraries were constructed by the immunoSEQ multiplex PCR assay. Following the manufacturer's protocol, the hsTCRB Kit was used to amplify rearranged TCR beta chain sequences. Sequencing of TCRB libraries was carried out on an Illumina MiSeq. The source study handled its data this way. Demultiplexing, trimming and gene mapping were performed with the kit vendor's proprietary platform. TCRdb mirrors the immuneACCESS table, restricted to in-frame sequences. Some clones are absent from its copies; in checked studies, under half trace to an unresolved V gene, and the reason for the others is unknown. Clone size and the V and J calls come from that table; the DNA yielded D and trimming. The sample records about 21,000 clones, 85% to 90% of which are singletons. Around 6% of the sample is held by the ten biggest clonotypes. The time point label, read with the paper, signifies: week 11, during vaccination. Every vaccine dose consisted of 300 ug of a 20-mer mutant IDH1 peptide in Montanide, administered subcutaneously together with topical imiquimod. Donors had newly diagnosed WHO grade 3 or 4 IDH1-mutant astrocytomas with loss of nuclear ATRX. The samples were drawn from NOA16, a multicentre, single-arm, open-label phase I trial in Germany that tested a mutant IDH1 peptide vaccine in humans for the first time. Genomic DNA for TCRB sequencing was extracted from EDTA blood using the DNeasy Blood and Tissue Kit.

Rearrangement joined TRBV5-1 to TRBJ1-3, and TRBD1 may be the D gene, going by 6 matching bases. This receptor was obtained from a middle-aged woman with glioma. The source was PBMCs, collected from a glioma patient whose treatment included an IDH1 peptide vaccine. The CDR3 reads as follows: CASSGTGFSGNTIYF. The DNA sequence reads TGCGCCAGCAGCGGAACAGGGTTCTCTGGAAACACCATATATTTT.